The following is a TCR beta chain sequence with its context. Its antigen is not identified. The sample's treatment: roughly 20 received Ad26.COV2.S at low or high dose, single or two shots; about 5 received placebo; per-sample allocation not given. All samples were drawn on day 63, counting from the first vaccine or placebo injection. The V segment lost 6 bases and the J segment 5 bases; nucleotides outside the gene matches: 10. The CDR3 sequence is 15 residues long. From germline, CDR1 is MNHEY and CDR2 SMNVEV (reference sequence). The data stem from a study of Ad26.COV2.S vaccination and SARS-CoV-2 variants. For the study at large: By the intramuscular route, Ad26.COV2.S was given once, or twice 56 days apart. Study results and limitations: Greater spike-specific TCR breadth was seen in vaccine recipients than in placebo recipients. Reported post-vaccination CD8+ and CD4+ T cell responses to spike showed substantial breadth. Comparable non-spike TCR breadth was observed in vaccine and placebo recipients.

Some clones are missing from TCRdb's copy, which holds only in-frame ones; the method was immunoSEQ multiplex PCR. The profile shows some 390,000 clones, about 88% of them singletons. The genes are TRBV27 and TRBJ2-5, with 9 positions matching TRBD2. This TCR was sampled from a person aged 18-60 years who received the Ad26.COV2.S COVID-19 vaccine or a placebo. The sample consisted of peripheral blood, taken in a trial of Ad26.COV2.S vaccine versus placebo. As DNA, the CDR3 is TGTGCCAGCAGGCTAGATAGCGGGGGACCGGAGACCCAGTACTTC. Its translation is CASRLDSGGPETQYF.